This TCR beta chain was retrieved from a study of T cells in Graves' hyperthyroidism and ophthalmopathy. From RNA transcripts, TCR beta CDR3 regions were amplified. The primer set for the first-round RT-PCR of the TCR CDR3 was HTBI. MiXCR, applied by TCRdb to the multiplex PCR reads, yields one record per CDR3 protein. The table shows about 200,000 distinct CDR3 sequences, with around 16% occurring only once. Germline V gene data show CDR1 as MDHEN and CDR2 as SYDVKM. The trim removed 5 bases at V and 2 bases at J, leaving 8 bases unmatched. The CDR3 covers 17 residues. Overall study results and limits: Clonotypes that were expanded in thyroid above 0.001 mostly appeared in blood too.

Over 18 months, lack of ophthalmopathy progression marked Graves' hyperthyroidism as stable. Patients aged 18 to 65 with hyperthyroidism were newly diagnosed, with duration under 2 months. For this clonotype: What it binds is unknown. Since a much larger clone is just one base distant, this may be a read error.

Sequencing was performed on blood. The TCR comes from a woman aged 50 to 60 with Graves' hyperthyroidism. The genes are TRBV28 and TRBJ2-5, with TRBD2 identical over 13 bases. Here the CDR3 DNA reads TGTGCCAGCAGTGACCGACCGGGACTAGCGGGACAAGAGACCCAGTACTTC. It encodes CASSDRPGLAGQETQYF. Full variable domain (outside the CDR3, taken from reference TRBV28 and TRBJ2-5): DVKVTQSSRYLVKRTGEKVFLECVQDMDHENMFWYRQDPGLGLRLIYFSYDVKMKEKGDIPEGYSVSREKKERFSLILESASTNQTSMYLCASSDRPGLAGQETQYFGPGTRLLVL.